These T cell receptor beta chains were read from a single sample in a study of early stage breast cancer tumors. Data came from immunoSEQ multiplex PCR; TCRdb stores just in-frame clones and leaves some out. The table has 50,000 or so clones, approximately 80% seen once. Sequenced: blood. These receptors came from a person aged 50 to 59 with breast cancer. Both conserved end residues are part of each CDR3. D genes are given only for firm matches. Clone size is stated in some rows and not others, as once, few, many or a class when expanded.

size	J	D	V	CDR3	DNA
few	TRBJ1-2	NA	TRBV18	CASSTGGAGYTF	TGTGCCAGCTCAACCGGGGGGGCTGGCTACACCTTC
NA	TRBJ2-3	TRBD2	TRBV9	CASSVASGSFDTQYF	TGTGCCAGCAGCGTAGCTAGCGGGAGTTTCGATACGCAGTATTTT
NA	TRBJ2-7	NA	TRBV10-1	CASSRQASDKLYF	TGCGCCAGCAGCAGACAGGCGTCCGACAAGCTGTACTTC
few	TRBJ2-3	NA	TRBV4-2	CASSQDFGDTQYF	TGTGCCAGCAGCCAAGATTTCGGCGATACGCAGTATTTT
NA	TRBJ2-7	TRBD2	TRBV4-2	CASSQDSASGRANLYEQYF	TGTGCCAGCAGCCAAGATAGTGCTAGCGGGAGGGCCAATCTTTACGAGCAGTACTTC
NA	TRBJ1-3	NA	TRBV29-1	CSVRNTGNTIYF	TGCAGCGTTCGGAACACTGGAAACACCATATATTTT
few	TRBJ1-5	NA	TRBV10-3	CAISDQDKRRNQPQHF	TGTGCCATCAGTGACCAGGACAAAAGGCGCAATCAGCCCCAGCATTTT
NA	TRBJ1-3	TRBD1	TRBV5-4	CASSLQGAHSGNTIYF	TGTGCCAGCAGCCTTCAGGGGGCCCACTCTGGAAACACCATATATTTT
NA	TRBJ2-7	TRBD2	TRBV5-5	CASSLMREGRDEQYF	TGTGCCAGCAGCTTGATGCGGGAGGGCCGCGACGAGCAGTACTTC
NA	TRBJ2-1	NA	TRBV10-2	CASSFPTRGVGNGANEQFF	TGCGCCAGCAGTTTCCCGACTAGAGGGGTGGGAAACGGAGCCAATGAGCAGTTCTTC
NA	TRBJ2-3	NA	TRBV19	CASSIKTVTDTQYF	TGTGCCAGTAGTATAAAGACAGTCACAGATACGCAGTATTTT
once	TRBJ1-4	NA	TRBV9	CASSAHDGEKLFF	TGTGCCAGCAGCGCGCATGACGGTGAAAAACTGTTTTTT
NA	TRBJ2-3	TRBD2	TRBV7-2	CASSLAMLAVSTDTQYF	TGTGCCAGCAGCTTAGCGATGCTAGCGGTTAGCACAGATACGCAGTATTTT
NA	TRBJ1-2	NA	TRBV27	CATLPRFGTTGRHYGYTF	TGTGCCACCTTACCTCGTTTTGGGACAACAGGGCGTCATTATGGCTACACCTTC
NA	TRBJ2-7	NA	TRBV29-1	CSVVASRDLYSPSEQYF	TGCAGCGTTGTTGCGTCCCGGGACCTTTATTCACCGTCCGAGCAGTACTTC
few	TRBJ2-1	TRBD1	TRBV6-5	CASSYADRASSEQFF	TGTGCCAGCAGTTACGCAGACAGGGCTAGTAGTGAGCAGTTCTTC
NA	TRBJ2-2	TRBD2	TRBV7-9	CASSWGLAGEDTGELFF	TGTGCCAGCAGCTGGGGACTAGCGGGAGAGGACACCGGGGAGCTGTTTTTT
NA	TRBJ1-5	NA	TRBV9	CASSVNSNQPQHF	TGTGCCAGCAGCGTAAATAGCAATCAGCCCCAGCATTTT
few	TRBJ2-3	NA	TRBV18	CASSPRGGTDTQYF	TGTGCCAGCTCACCTCGAGGGGGGACAGATACGCAGTATTTT
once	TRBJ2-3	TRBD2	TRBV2	CASSLLAGVLTDTQYF	TGTGCCAGCAGTCTCCTAGCGGGAGTCCTCACAGATACGCAGTATTTT
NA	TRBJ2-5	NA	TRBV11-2	CASSGGRDEETQYF	TGTGCCAGCAGCGGGGGGCGCGATGAAGAGACCCAGTACTTC
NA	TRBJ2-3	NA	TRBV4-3	CASSQEGALGSTDTQYF	TGCGCCAGCAGCCAAGAAGGGGCACTAGGCAGCACAGATACGCAGTATTTT
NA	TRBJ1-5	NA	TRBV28	CASTRYSNQPQHF	TGTGCCAGCACCAGATATAGCAATCAGCCCCAGCATTTT
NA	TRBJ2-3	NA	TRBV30	CAWSTGYTQYF	TGTGCCTGGAGCACAGGATATACGCAGTATTTT
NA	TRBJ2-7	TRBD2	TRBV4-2	CASSQEGAAGGFSYEQYF	TGTGCCAGCAGCCAAGAGGGTGCAGCGGGAGGCTTCTCCTACGAGCAGTACTTC
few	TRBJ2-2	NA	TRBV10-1	CASSDSAGANTGELFF	TGCGCCAGCAGTGATTCTGCGGGGGCCAACACCGGGGAGCTGTTTTTT
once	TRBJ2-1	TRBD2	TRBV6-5	CASSPYSGGGEQFF	TGTGCCAGCAGTCCCTATAGCGGGGGGGGCGAGCAGTTCTTC
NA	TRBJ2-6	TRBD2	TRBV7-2	CASSLASGAAGANVLTF	TGTGCCAGCAGCTTAGCTAGCGGGGCGGCAGGGGCCAACGTCCTGACTTTC
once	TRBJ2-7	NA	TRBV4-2	CASSQEMAESYEQYF	TGTGCCAGCAGCCAAGAGATGGCTGAAAGCTACGAGCAGTACTTC
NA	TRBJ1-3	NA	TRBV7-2	CASSSGTGGNTIYF	TGTGCCAGCAGCTCAGGGACGGGTGGAAACACCATATATTTT
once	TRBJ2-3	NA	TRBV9	CASSVGRLPPTDTQYF	TGTGCCAGCAGCGTAGGACGGCTCCCGCCCACAGATACGCAGTATTTT
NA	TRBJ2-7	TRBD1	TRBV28	CASRYLTGAYEQYF	TGTGCCAGCCGCTACCTGACAGGGGCCTACGAGCAGTACTTC
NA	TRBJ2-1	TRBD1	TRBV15	CATSRTGTARNEQFF	TGTGCCACCAGCAGGACCGGGACAGCACGCAATGAGCAGTTCTTC
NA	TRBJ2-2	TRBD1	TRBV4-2	CASSQDLTGVATGELFF	TGTGCCAGCAGCCAGGATCTAACAGGGGTCGCCACCGGGGAGCTGTTTTTT
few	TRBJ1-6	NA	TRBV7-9	CASSLGGGNSPLHF	TGTGCCAGCAGCTTAGGCGGTGGTAATTCACCCCTCCACTTT
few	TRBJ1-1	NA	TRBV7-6	CASSLAAAFVTEAFF	TGTGCCAGCAGCTTAGCGGCAGCCTTTGTAACTGAAGCTTTCTTT
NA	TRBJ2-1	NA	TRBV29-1	CSGRAGDYNEQFF	TGCAGCGGCCGAGCCGGTGATTACAATGAGCAGTTCTTC